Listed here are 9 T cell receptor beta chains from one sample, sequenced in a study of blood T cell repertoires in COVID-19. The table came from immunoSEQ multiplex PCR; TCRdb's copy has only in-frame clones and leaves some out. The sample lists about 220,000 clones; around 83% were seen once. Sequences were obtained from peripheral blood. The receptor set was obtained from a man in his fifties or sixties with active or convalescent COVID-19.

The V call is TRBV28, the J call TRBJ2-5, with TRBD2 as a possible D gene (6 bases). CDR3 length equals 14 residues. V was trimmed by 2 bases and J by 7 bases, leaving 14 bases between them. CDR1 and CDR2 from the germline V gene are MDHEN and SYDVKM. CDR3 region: CASSLPGLLGTQYF. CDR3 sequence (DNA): TGTGCCAGCAGTTTACCCGGACTACTCGGGACCCAGTACTTC.

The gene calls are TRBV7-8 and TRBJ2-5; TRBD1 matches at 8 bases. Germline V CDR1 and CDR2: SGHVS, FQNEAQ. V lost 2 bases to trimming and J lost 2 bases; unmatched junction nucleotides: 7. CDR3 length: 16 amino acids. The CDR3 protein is CASSLRGTGWQETQYF. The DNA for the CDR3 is TGTGCCAGCAGCTTACGAGGGACAGGTTGGCAAGAGACCCAGTACTTC.

The CDR3 DNA follows: TGTGCCAGCAGCCACGCAGGGGGCAATCAGCCCCAGCATTTT. Translation gives CASSHAGGNQPQHF. This rearrangement joins TRBV4-2 to TRBJ1-5; D might be TRBD1 (6 bases). This CDR3 region has 14 residues. CDR1 is LGHNA, CDR2 YNFKEQ, per germline. V lost 3 bases, J lost 2 bases, and 8 bases lay in between.

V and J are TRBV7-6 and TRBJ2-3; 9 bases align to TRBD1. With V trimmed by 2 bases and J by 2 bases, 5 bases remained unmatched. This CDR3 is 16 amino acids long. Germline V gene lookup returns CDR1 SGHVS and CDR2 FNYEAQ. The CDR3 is CASSLLGQGVTDTQYF. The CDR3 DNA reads TGTGCCAGCAGCTTATTGGGACAGGGAGTCACAGATACGCAGTATTTT. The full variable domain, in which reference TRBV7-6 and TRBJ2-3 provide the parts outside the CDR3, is GAGVSQSPRYKVTKRGQDVALRCDPISGHVSLYWYRQALGQGPEFLTYFNYEAQQDKSGLPNDRFSAERPEGSISTLTIQRTEQRDSAMYRCASSLLGQGVTDTQYFGPGTRLTVL.

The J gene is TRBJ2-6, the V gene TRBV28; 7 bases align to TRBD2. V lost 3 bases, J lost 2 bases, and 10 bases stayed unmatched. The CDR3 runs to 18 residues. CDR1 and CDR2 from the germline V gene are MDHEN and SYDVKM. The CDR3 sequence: CASSFYEGRGAGANVLTF. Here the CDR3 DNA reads TGTGCCAGCAGTTTTTACGAGGGGAGGGGAGCTGGGGCCAACGTCCTGACTTTC.

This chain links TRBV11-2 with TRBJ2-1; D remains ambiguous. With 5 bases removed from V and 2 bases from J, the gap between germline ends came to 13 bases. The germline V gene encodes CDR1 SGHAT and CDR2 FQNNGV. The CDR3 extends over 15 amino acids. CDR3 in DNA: TGTGCCAGCAGCCTAGGGCCCCCGACCTACAATGAGCAGTTCTTC. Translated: CASSLGPPTYNEQFF.

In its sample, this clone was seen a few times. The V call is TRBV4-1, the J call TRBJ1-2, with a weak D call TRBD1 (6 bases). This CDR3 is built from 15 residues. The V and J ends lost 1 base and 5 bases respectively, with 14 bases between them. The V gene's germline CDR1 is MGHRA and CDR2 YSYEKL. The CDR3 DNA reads TGCGCCAGCAGCCAAGCTGGGGGGGGCAGGTATGGCTACACCTTC. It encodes CASSQAGGGRYGYTF.

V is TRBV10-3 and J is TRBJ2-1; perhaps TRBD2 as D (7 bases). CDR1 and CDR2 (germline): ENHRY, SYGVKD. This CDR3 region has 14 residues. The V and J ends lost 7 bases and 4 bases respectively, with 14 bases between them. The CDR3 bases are TGTGCCATCACGACGGGGGGCCGTTACAATGAGCAGTTCTTC. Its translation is CAITTGGRYNEQFF.

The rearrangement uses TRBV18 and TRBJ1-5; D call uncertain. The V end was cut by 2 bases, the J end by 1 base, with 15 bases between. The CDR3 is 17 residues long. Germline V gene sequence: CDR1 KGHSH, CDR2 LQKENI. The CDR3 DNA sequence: TGTGCCAGCTCACCAAACTCAGGTCTCTCGAGCAATCAGCCCCAGCATTTT. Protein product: CASSPNSGLSSNQPQHF. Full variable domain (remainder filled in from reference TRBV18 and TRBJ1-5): NAGVMQNPRHLVRRRGQEARLRCSPMKGHSHVYWYRQLPEEGLKFMVYLQKENIIDESGMPKERFSAEFPKEGPSILRIQQVVRGDSAAYFCASSPNSGLSSNQPQHFGDGTRLSIL.